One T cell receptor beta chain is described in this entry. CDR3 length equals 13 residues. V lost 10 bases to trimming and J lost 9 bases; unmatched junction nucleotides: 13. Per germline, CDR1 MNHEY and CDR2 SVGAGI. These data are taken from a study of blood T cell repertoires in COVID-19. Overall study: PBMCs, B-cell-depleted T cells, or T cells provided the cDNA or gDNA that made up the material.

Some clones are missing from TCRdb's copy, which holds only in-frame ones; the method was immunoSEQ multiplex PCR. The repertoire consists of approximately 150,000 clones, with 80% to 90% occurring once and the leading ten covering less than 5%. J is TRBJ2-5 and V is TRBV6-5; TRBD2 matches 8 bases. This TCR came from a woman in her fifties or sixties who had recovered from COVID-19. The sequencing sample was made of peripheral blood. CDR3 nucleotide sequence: TGTGCCACCCGGGGGGGGCCCCTCCTAGCCCAGTACTTC. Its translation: CATRGGPLLAQYF.